This TCR beta chain was sequenced for a study of OX40 agonist ivuxolimab in advanced cancers. Study summary: Antecedent anti-PD-1, anti-PD-L1 or anti-CTLA-4 therapy was permissible, with 35% to 40% having received some. The study reported partial responses in three patients: one hepatocellular carcinoma, two cutaneous melanoma. Study outcomes and limitations: In a subset of nonresponders, normalized T-cell clonal expansion was also low. The study observed clonal expansion of CD4+ and CD8+ blood T cells by week 6 at 0.1 to 3.0 mg/kg.

Turning to this clone: Its antigen is still unknown.

Profiled with immunoSEQ multiplex PCR; TCRdb holds only in-frame clones, not every one. The table has tens of thousands of clones, about 80% seen once. Germline CDR1 and CDR2: SEHNR and FQNEAQ (reference sequence). The CDR3 is 13 amino acids. The V and J ends lost 2 bases and 3 bases respectively, with 6 bases between them. Sequencing used CD4+ or CD8+ T cells sorted from blood, obtained in a trial of the OX40 agonist ivuxolimab. This sequence was found in an adult with an advanced solid tumor such as melanoma, head and neck, liver or kidney cancer. This sequence joins TRBV7-9 and TRBJ2-3; D call uncertain. CDR3 in amino acids: CASSLIGTDTQYF. CDR3 bases: TGTGCCAGCAGCTTAATAGGGACAGATACGCAGTATTTT.